This T cell receptor (beta chain) derives from a study of early T cells in non-severe SARS-CoV-2 infection. V shed 5 bases and J shed 9 bases, with 8 bases lying between them. CDR3 length equals 12 residues. TCRdb recomputed calls from the 5' RACE reads with MiXCR, one row per CDR3 protein. Of some 60,000 distinct CDR3 sequences listed, around 9.9% are singletons. This sequence joins TRBV12-3 or TRBV12-4 and TRBJ1-6; D remains unclear. The sequence was obtained from an adult who was a healthcare worker with PCR-confirmed SARS-CoV-2 infection or an uninfected control (not recorded which). The specimen was whole blood. The chain's CDR3 is CASSIEGSPLHF. The CDR3 DNA sequence: TGTGCCAGCAGTATAGAAGGTTCACCCCTCCACTTT.